This TCR beta chain was captured in a study of control samples from healthy donors and cancer patients (TCRdb year 2020). Library generation was performed with the immunoSEQ multiplex PCR assay. TCRdb re-hosts the immuneACCESS table, in-frame sequences only. Its copies lack some clones; in the studies checked, an unresolved V gene accounts for under half of them, and the cause for the rest is not known. Recorded for this sample are 200,000 to 250,000 clones; 85% to 95% of them occurred a single time. 1.5% of the sample comes from the top ten. As regards this clone: Its recognized antigen is unknown. There are no base qualities to consult, and no much larger clone falls within one base.

This TCR was recovered from a middle-aged man in good health. The material sequenced was blood.

The bases read TGTGCCATCAGTGAGCTGGGTTTTTACGAGCAGTACTTC. It codes for CAISELGFYEQYF. The chain couples TRBV10-3 to TRBJ2-7, with no confident D gene call. V is cut by 2 bases and J by 4 bases, and the space between the germline ends is 9 bases. In the germline V gene, CDR1 corresponds to ENHRY and CDR2 to SYGVKD. There are 13 amino acids in the CDR3, from cysteine to phenylalanine inclusive. Only the CDR3 portion is preserved as DNA: 39 bases, with reading frame beginning at the first base.